This T cell receptor (beta chain) appears in the sequencing data of a study of spatial heterogeneity in lung cancer. Whole-study findings and limits: Detection of ubiquitous tumor TCRs in blood was higher at resection than follow-up.

TCRdb independently ran MiXCR on the 5' RACE reads; one entry per CDR3 protein. Of tens of thousands of distinct CDR3 sequences in the sample, 6.5% to 7% were seen once. Time point denoted: sample taken at primary tumor resection. Extraction of whole RNA from tumor, nontumor lung or frozen PBMC preceded unsorted sequencing. This clonotype was found a few times. The antigen remains undetermined. The receptor was derived from a female donor with early-stage non-small cell lung cancer. The sample here was PBMCs, taken at surgery.

CDR3 DNA: TGTGCCAGCAGCTTAGCGCGACAGGGATCCTATGGCTACACCTTC. As protein: CASSLARQGSYGYTF. The chain is built from TRBV11-2 and TRBJ1-2; TRBD1 agrees at 7 bases. The trim removed 1 base at V and 4 bases at J, leaving 6 bases unmatched. The CDR3 length is 15 residues. Germline CDR1 and CDR2: SGHAT and FQNNGV.